This T cell receptor beta chain was captured by sequencing in a study of beta chain features in type 1 diabetes. Study results and caveats: There was a possibility that cDNA sequencing over-represented cells with high TCR expression.

In the case of this clone: Its antigen is as yet unknown.

Since all of the isolated RNA was reverse transcribed, expressed TCRB transcripts were what got sequenced. Across stem cell-like memory T cell samples, reads averaged about 1 million. TCRdb's copy holds only in-frame clones and misses some; the assay was immunoSEQ multiplex PCR. Of 70,000 to 90,000 clones detected, 25% to 35% appear once; the ten largest clones hold about 0.42%. Germline V lookup: CDR1 SGDLS, CDR2 YYNGEE. The CDR3 length is 13 residues. V shed 7 bases and J shed 6 bases, with 15 bases lying between them. The sequence derives from a young woman in good health. V and J are TRBV9 and TRBJ2-3; D is perhaps TRBD1 (5 bases). Sequencing was done on a sample of stem cell memory CD4+ T cells from blood. The CDR3 protein is CASAVQVADTQYF. In DNA, the CDR3 is TGTGCCAGCGCGGTACAGGTCGCGGATACGCAGTATTTT.